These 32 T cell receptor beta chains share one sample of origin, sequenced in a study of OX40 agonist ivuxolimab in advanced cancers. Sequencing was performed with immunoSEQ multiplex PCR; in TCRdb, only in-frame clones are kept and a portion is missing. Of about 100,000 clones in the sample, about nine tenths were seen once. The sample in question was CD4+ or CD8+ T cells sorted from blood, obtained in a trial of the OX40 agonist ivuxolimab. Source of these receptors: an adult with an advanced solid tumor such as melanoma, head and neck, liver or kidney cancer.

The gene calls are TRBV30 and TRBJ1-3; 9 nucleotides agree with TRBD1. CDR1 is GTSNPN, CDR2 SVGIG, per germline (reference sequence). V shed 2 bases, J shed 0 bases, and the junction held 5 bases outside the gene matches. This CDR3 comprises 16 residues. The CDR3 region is CAWSSGTGRSGNTIYF. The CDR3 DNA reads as TGTGCCTGGAGTTCCGGGACAGGGCGCTCTGGAAACACCATATATTTT.

The CDR3 is CASSDSANEQFF. In nucleotides, the CDR3 is TGCGCCAGCAGTGATTCAGCCAATGAGCAGTTCTTC. The chain carries TRBV10-1 and TRBJ2-1; D unclear. V lost 3 bases, J lost 6 bases, and 6 bases lay in between. Per the germline V gene, CDR1 is WNHNN and CDR2 is SYGVQD (reference sequence). The CDR3 totals 12 residues.

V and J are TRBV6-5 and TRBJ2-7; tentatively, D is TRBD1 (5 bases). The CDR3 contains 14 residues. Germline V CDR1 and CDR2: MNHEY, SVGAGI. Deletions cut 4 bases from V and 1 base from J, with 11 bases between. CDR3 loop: CASSFLGASYEQYF. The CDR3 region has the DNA TGTGCCAGCAGTTTTCTAGGGGCTTCCTACGAGCAGTACTTC.

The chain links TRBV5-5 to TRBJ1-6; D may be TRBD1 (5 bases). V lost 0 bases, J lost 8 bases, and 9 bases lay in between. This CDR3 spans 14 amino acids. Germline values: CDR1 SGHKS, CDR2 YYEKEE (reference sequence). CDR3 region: CASSLVGVDSPLHF. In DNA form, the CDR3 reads TGTGCCAGCAGCTTGGTAGGGGTTGATTCACCCCTCCACTTT.

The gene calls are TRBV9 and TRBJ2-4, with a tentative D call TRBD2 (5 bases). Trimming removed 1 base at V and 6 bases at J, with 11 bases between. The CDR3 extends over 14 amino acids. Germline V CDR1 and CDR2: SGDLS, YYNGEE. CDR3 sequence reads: CASSVSSAGNIQYF. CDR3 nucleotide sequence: TGTGCCAGCAGCGTATCCTCCGCGGGAAACATTCAGTACTTC.

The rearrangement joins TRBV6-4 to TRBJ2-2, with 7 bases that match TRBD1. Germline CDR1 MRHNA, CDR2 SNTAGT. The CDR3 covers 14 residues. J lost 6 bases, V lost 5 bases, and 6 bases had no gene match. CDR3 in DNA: TGTGCCAGCAGTTATCAGACAGGGCCCGGGGAGCTGTTTTTT. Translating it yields CASSYQTGPGELFF.

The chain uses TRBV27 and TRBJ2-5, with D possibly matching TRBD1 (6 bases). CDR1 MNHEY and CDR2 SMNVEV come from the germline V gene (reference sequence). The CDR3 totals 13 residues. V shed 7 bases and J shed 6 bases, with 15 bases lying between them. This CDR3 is CASNQQGSKTQYF. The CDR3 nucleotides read TGTGCCAGCAACCAACAGGGCTCGAAGACCCAGTACTTC.

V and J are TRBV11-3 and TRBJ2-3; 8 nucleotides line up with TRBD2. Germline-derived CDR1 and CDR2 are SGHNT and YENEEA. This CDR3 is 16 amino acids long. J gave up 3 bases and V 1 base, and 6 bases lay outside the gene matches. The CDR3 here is CASSLGSGSITDTQYF. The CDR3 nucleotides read TGTGCCAGCAGCTTAGGGAGCGGGAGTATTACAGATACGCAGTATTTT.

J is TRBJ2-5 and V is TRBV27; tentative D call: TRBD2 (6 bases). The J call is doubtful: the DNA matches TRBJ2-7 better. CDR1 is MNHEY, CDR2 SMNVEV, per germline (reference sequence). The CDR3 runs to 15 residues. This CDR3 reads CASSRIRGFMNEQYF. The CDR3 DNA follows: TGTGCCAGCAGCCGTATCCGGGGGTTTATGAACGAGCAGTACTTC.

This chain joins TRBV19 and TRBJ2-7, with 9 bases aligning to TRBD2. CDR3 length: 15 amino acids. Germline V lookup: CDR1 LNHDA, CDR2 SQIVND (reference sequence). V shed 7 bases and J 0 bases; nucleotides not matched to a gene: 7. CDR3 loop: CASNSKREASYEQYF. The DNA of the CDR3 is TGTGCCAGTAATTCAAAGCGGGAGGCCTCCTACGAGCAGTACTTC.

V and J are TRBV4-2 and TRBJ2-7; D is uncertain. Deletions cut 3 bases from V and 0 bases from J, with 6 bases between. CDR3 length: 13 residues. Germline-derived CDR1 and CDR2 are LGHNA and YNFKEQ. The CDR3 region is CASSQPSSYEQYF. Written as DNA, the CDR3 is TGTGCCAGCAGCCAGCCGAGCTCCTACGAGCAGTACTTC.

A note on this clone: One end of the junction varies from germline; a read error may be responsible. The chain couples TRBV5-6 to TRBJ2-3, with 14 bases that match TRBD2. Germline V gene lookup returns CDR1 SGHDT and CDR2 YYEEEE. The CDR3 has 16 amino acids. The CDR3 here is CASSWGTSGGTDTRYF. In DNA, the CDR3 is TGTGCCAGCAGCTGGGGGACTAGCGGGGGCACAGATACGCGGTATTTT.

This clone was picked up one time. CDR3 loop: CASSFGWAEAFF. CDR3 DNA sequence: TGTGCCAGCAGCTTCGGGTGGGCTGAAGCTTTCTTT. The chain recombines TRBV7-9 with TRBJ1-1; D remains ambiguous. Trimming left V 3 bases short and J 6 bases short, with 8 bases between. Germline V CDR1 and CDR2: SEHNR, FQNEAQ (reference sequence). CDR3 length: 12 amino acids.

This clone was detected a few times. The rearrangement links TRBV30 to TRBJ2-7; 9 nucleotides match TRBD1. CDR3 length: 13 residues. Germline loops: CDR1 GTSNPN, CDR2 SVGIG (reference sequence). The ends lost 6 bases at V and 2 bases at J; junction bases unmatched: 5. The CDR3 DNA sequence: TGTGCCTGCAGGGGACAGGGAACCTACGAGCAGTACTTC. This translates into CACRGQGTYEQYF.

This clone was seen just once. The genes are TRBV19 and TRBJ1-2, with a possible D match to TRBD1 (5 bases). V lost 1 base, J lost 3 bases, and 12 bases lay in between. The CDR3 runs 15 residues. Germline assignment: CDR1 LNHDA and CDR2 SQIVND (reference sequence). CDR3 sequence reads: CASSIGEGVHYGYTF. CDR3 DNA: TGTGCCAGTAGTATAGGTGAAGGGGTGCACTATGGCTACACCTTC.

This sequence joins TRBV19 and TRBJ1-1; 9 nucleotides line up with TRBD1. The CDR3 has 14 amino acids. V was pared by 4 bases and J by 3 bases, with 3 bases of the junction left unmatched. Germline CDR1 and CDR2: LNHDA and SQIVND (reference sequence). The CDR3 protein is CASSRGTGYTEAFF. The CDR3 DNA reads TGTGCCAGTAGTAGAGGGACAGGGTACACTGAAGCTTTCTTT. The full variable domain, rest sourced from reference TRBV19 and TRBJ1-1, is DGGITQSPKYLFRKEGQNVTLSCEQNLNHDAMYWYRQDPGQGLRLIYYSQIVNDFQKGDIAEGYSVSREKKESFPLTVTSAQKNPTAFYLCASSRGTGYTEAFFGQGTRLTVV.

In nucleotides, the CDR3 is TGCGCCAGCAGCGCCAGGGACAGTAATTCACCCCTCCACTTT. It specifies CASSARDSNSPLHF. V usage is TRBV5-1 and J usage is TRBJ1-6, with 7 positions matching TRBD1. Trimming took 4 bases from V and 6 from J; bases not matched to a gene: 4. The CDR3 is made up of 14 amino acids. Per the germline V gene, CDR1 is SGHRS and CDR2 is YFSETQ.

The CDR3 is CASSLVRGRPEKLFF. CDR3 in DNA: TGTGCCAGCAGCCTAGTCAGGGGGCGCCCTGAAAAACTGTTTTTT. The rearrangement links TRBV7-6 to TRBJ1-4; 8 bases fit TRBD1. The length of the CDR3 is 15 residues. The J segment lost 7 bases and the V segment lost 5 bases, leaving 9 bases of the junction unmatched. CDR1 is SGHVS and CDR2 is FNYEAQ in the germline V gene.

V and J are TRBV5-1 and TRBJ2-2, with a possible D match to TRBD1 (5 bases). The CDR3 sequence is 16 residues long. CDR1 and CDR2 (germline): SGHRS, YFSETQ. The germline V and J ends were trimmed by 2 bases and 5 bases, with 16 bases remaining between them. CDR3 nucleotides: TGCGCCAGCAGCTTAAACAGGAGCCCCAGGACCGGGGAGCTGTTTTTT. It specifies CASSLNRSPRTGELFF.

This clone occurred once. For the CDR3, the DNA is TGCGCCAGCAATCTGGGGACAGGGGAAGAGACCCAGTACTTC. Amino acids: CASNLGTGEETQYF. The gene calls are TRBV5-1 and TRBJ2-5, with TRBD1 identical over 10 bases. Trimming removed 6 bases from V and 3 bases from J; junction bases left unmatched: 5. Looked up from germline, CDR1 is SGHRS and CDR2 is YFSETQ. There are 14 residues in the CDR3.

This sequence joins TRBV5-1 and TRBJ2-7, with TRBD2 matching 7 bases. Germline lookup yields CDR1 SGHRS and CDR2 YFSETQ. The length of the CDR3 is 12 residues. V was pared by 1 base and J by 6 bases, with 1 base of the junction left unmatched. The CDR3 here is CASSLKRGEQYF. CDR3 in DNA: TGCGCCAGCAGCTTGAAGCGGGGCGAGCAGTACTTC. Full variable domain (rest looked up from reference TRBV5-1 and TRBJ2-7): KAGVTQTPRYLIKTRGQQVTLSCSPISGHRSVSWYQQTPGQGLQFLFEYFSETQRNKGNFPGRFSGRQFSNSRSEMNVSTLELGDSALYLCASSLKRGEQYFGPGTRLTVT.

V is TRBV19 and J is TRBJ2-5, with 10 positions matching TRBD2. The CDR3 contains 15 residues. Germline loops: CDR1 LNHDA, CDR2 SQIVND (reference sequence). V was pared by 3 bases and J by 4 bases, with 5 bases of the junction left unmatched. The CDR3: CASSILAGVRETQYF. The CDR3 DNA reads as TGTGCCAGTAGTATCCTAGCGGGAGTTCGAGAGACCCAGTACTTC. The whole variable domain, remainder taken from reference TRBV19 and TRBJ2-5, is DGGITQSPKYLFRKEGQNVTLSCEQNLNHDAMYWYRQDPGQGLRLIYYSQIVNDFQKGDIAEGYSVSREKKESFPLTVTSAQKNPTAFYLCASSILAGVRETQYFGPGTRLLVL.

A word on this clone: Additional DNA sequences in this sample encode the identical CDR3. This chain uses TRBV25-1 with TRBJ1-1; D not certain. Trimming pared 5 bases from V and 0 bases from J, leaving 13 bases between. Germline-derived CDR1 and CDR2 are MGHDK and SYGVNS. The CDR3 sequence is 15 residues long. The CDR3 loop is CASSTKQKMNTEAFF. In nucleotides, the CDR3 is TGTGCCAGCAGTACCAAGCAGAAGATGAACACTGAAGCTTTCTTT.

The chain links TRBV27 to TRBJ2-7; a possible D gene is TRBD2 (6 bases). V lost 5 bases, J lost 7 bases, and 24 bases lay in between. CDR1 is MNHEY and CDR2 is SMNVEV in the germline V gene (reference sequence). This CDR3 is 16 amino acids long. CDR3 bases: TGTGCCAGCAGTCCCGTTTTTGCGGGACCCCCGGAGGAGCAGTACTTC. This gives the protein CASSPVFAGPPEEQYF.

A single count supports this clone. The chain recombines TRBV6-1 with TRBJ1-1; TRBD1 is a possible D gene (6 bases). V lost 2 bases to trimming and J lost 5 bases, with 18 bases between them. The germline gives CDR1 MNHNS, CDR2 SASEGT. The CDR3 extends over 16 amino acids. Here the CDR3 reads CASSESNYRVGTEAFF. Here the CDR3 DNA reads TGTGCCAGCAGTGAATCGAACTACAGGGTAGGGACTGAAGCTTTCTTT.

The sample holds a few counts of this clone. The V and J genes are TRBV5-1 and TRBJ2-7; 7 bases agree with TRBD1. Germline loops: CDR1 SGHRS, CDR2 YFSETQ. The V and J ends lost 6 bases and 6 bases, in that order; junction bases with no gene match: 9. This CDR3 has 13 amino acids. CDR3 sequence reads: CASNRQGKGEQYF. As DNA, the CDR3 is TGCGCCAGCAACCGACAGGGTAAAGGCGAGCAGTACTTC.

The CDR3 spells CAISPTSGSNEQFF. The CDR3 bases are TGTGCCATCAGCCCGACTAGCGGGAGTAATGAGCAGTTCTTC. The chain is built from TRBV10-3 and TRBJ2-1; 12 nucleotides align to TRBD2. CDR3 size: 14 residues. The V gene's germline CDR1 is ENHRY and CDR2 SYGVKD. V was pared by 6 bases and J by 7 bases, with 4 bases of the junction left unmatched.

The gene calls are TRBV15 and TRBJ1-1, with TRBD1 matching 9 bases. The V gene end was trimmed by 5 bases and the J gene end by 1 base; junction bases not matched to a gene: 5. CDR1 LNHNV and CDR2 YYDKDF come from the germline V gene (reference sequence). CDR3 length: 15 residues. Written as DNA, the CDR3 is TGTGCCACCAGCCTGGACAGGGGAAGGAACACTGAAGCTTTCTTT. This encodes CATSLDRGRNTEAFF.

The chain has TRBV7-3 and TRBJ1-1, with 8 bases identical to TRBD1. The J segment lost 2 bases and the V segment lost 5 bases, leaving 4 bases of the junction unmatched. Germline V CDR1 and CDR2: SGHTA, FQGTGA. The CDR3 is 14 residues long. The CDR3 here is CASSAGQANTEAFF. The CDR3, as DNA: TGTGCCAGCAGCGCGGGACAGGCTAACACTGAAGCTTTCTTT.

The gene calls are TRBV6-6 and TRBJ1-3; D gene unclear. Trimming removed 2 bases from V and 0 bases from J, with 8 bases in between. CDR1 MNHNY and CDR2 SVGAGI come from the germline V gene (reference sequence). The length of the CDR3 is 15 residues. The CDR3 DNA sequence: TGTGCCAGCAGTTACAAGCCAGGCTCTGGAAACACCATATATTTT. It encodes CASSYKPGSGNTIYF.

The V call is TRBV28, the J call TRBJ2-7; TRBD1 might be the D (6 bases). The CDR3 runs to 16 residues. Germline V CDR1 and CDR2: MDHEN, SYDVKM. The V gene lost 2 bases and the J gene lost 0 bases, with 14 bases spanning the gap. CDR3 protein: CASSLRALDSSYEQYF. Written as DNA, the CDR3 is TGTGCCAGCAGTTTAAGAGCTCTGGACAGCTCCTACGAGCAGTACTTC.

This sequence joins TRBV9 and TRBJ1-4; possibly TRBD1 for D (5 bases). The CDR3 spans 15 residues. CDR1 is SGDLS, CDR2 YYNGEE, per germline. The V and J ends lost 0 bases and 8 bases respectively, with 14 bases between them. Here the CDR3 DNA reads TGTGCCAGCAGCGTAGATGGGACTTTAGGGGAAAAACTGTTTTTT. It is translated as CASSVDGTLGEKLFF. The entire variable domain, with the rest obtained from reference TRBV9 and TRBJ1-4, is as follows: DSGVTQTPKHLITATGQRVTLRCSPRSGDLSVYWYQQSLDQGLQFLIQYYNGEERAKGNILERFSAQQFPDLHSELNLSSLELGDSALYFCASSVDGTLGEKLFFGSGTQLSVL.